Listed below are T cell receptor beta chains from one sample, sequenced in a study of blood T cell repertoires in COVID-19. Assay: immunoSEQ multiplex PCR; the TCRdb copy retains only in-frame clones and omits some. The table has roughly 700,000 clones, about 87% seen once. Sequencing was carried out using peripheral blood. Receptors were obtained from a woman aged 18 to 35 with acute or convalescent COVID-19. Both conserved end residues are part of each CDR3. A D gene is named only where the DNA matches it firmly. Size is stated for part of the rows, as once, few or many counts, or as a class when the clone is expanded.

CDR3nt | CDR3aa | v_gene | d_gene | j_gene | abundance
TGTGCCAGCAGCTTAGCTACAGGGGGCCCGGGCTACACCTTC | CASSLATGGPGYTF | TRBV7-9 | TRBD1 | TRBJ1-2 | .
TGTGCCAGCAGTTTCCAGACAGGGGCGGAGGAGCAGTACTTC | CASSFQTGAEEQYF | TRBV6-5 | TRBD1 | TRBJ2-7 | .
TGTGCCAGCAGCGCCGGTTCAGGGGGCGCCTTCAACGAGCAGTACTTC | CASSAGSGGAFNEQYF | TRBV9 | TRBD1 | TRBJ2-7 | .
TGTGCCACCCCGGGACAGGGGAGTCTTCTCAACACCGGGGAGCTGTTTTTT | CATPGQGSLLNTGELFF | TRBV24-1 | TRBD1 | TRBJ2-2 | .
TGTGCCAGCAGCTTAGGGACAGGGGGCGCTATCGATGAGCAGTTCTTC | CASSLGTGGAIDEQFF | TRBV7-9 | TRBD1 | TRBJ2-1 | .
TGCGCCAGCAGCTTGGCTGCAGGAACTGGCTACACCTTC | CASSLAAGTGYTF | TRBV5-1 | . | TRBJ1-2 | .
TGTGCCACCAGCATGGGACTGGGCCAGTACGAGCAGTACTTC | CATSMGLGQYEQYF | TRBV15 | . | TRBJ2-7 | .
TGTGCCAGCAGTCCTCGCGGGGGGCTTGATTCACCCCTCCACTTT | CASSPRGGLDSPLHF | TRBV6-5 | . | TRBJ1-6 | .
TGTGCCAGCAGCCATACTGCTAGCGGGGGGGCTGAGACCCAGTACTTC | CASSHTASGGAETQYF | TRBV4-2 | TRBD2 | TRBJ2-5 | .
TGTGCCAGCAGCCTGATACAGGTGGGCTACGAGCAGTACTTC | CASSLIQVGYEQYF | TRBV5-6 | . | TRBJ2-7 | .
TGTGCCAGCTCACCACCCGCCGGAGTAGCGGGGGTGAATGAGCAGTTCTTC | CASSPPAGVAGVNEQFF | TRBV18 | TRBD2 | TRBJ2-1 | .
TGTGCCACCAGTGAACAGGGGGTGAACACTGAAGCTTTCTTT | CATSEQGVNTEAFF | TRBV24-1 | TRBD1 | TRBJ1-1 | .
TGCGCCAGCAGCCAACCCCGTCCCGTGAACACTGAAGCTTTCTTT | CASSQPRPVNTEAFF | TRBV4-1 | . | TRBJ1-1 | few
TGTGCCTGGAGTGTACTTATTGAGAGCGGCACTGAAGCTTTCTTT | CAWSVLIESGTEAFF | TRBV30 | . | TRBJ1-1 | .
TGTGCCAGCAGCTTGGGGACAGACCCCTATGGCTACACCTTC | CASSLGTDPYGYTF | TRBV5-5 | . | TRBJ1-2 | .
TGTGCCAGCAGCGCGGGCCCTAACTATGGCTACACCTTC | CASSAGPNYGYTF | TRBV21-1 | . | TRBJ1-2 | .
TGTGCCACTAGTTGGTTCAATGAAAAACTGTTTTTT | CATSWFNEKLFF | TRBV25-1 | . | TRBJ1-4 | .
TGTGCCAGCAGCTTAGCGGGGTCCACGGGCGAGCAGTACTTC | CASSLAGSTGEQYF | TRBV11-2 | . | TRBJ2-7 | .
TGTGCCAGCAGCGAAGGGACAGCGAACACTGAAGCTTTCTTT | CASSEGTANTEAFF | TRBV5-8 | TRBD1 | TRBJ1-1 | .
TGCGCCAGCAGCCAAGGGACTCTAGCTGGGGGGGCTACCAATGAGCAGTTCTTC | CASSQGTLAGGATNEQFF | TRBV4-1 | . | TRBJ2-1 | .
TGCGCCAGCGCTGACTTTTCTGGAAACACCATATATTTT | CASADFSGNTIYF | TRBV5-1 | . | TRBJ1-3 | .
TGTGCCAGCAGTCGGGGGAAGTACAATGAGCAGTTCTTC | CASSRGKYNEQFF | TRBV7-2 | . | TRBJ2-1 | .
TGTGCCAGCAGCTCCCGGGACAGGAGAGGCTACACCTTC | CASSSRDRRGYTF | TRBV11-2 | TRBD1 | TRBJ1-2 | few
TGTGCCAGCAGTTTTGTCTCCCGGGACTTCAATGAGCAGTTCTTC | CASSFVSRDFNEQFF | TRBV27 | . | TRBJ2-1 | .
TGTGCCAGCAGTCCGAACCCGGACAGGGCCAAAAACATTCAGTACTTC | CASSPNPDRAKNIQYF | TRBV27 | TRBD1 | TRBJ2-4 | .
TGTGCCAGCAGTGGGGGAGAGGTCGCTGAAGCTTTCTTT | CASSGGEVAEAFF | TRBV2 | . | TRBJ1-1 | .
TGTGCCAGCAGCCCAGGGACAGGGGGCCCCTCGGACACTGAAGCTTTCTTT | CASSPGTGGPSDTEAFF | TRBV7-8 | TRBD1 | TRBJ1-1 | .
TGTGCCAGCAGCCCCCCAGGTCGGGGTGGCTACACCTTC | CASSPPGRGGYTF | TRBV7-2 | . | TRBJ1-2 | once
TGTGCCAGCAGCTCAATAGAAAACAATGAGCAGTTCTTC | CASSSIENNEQFF | TRBV11-3 | . | TRBJ2-1 | .
TGTGCCAGCTCACCAACAGGACAGGGGAGTTACGAGCAGTACTTC | CASSPTGQGSYEQYF | TRBV18 | TRBD1 | TRBJ2-7 | .
TGCGCCAGCAGCCAAGATGGACAGGGTGACTATGGCTACACCTTC | CASSQDGQGDYGYTF | TRBV4-1 | TRBD1 | TRBJ1-2 | .
TGTGCCAGCAGCTCCCGGGGGGCGCCCCAGCATTTT | CASSSRGAPQHF | TRBV7-9 | . | TRBJ1-5 | few
TGCGCCAGCGTGAACGATTGGGAGGGGTCCTACAATGAGCAGTTCTTC | CASVNDWEGSYNEQFF | TRBV4-3 | TRBD2 | TRBJ2-1 | once
TGCGCCAGCAGCCAAGATCTAGGGGTAGTTGGAAACACCATATATTTT | CASSQDLGVVGNTIYF | TRBV4-3 | . | TRBJ1-3 | .
TGCGCCAGCAGCACGGCCGGGACAGGGAATAACTATGGCTACACCTTC | CASSTAGTGNNYGYTF | TRBV5-1 | TRBD1 | TRBJ1-2 | once
TGTGCCAGCAGCGCCTCCGGGACTAGGGGGATTGGTACGCAGTATTTT | CASSASGTRGIGTQYF | TRBV9 | TRBD2 | TRBJ2-3 | .
TGTGCCAGCAGCTTGCCACTGAGAAGGGGAAGCTCTGGAAACACCATATATTTT | CASSLPLRRGSSGNTIYF | TRBV5-5 | . | TRBJ1-3 | once
TGTGCCAGCAGTCCAACCGGGACAGACAATCAGCCCCAGCATTTT | CASSPTGTDNQPQHF | TRBV6-4 | TRBD1 | TRBJ1-5 | .
TGCGCCAGCAGCCCACGACAGGGAGAGGGCACTGAAGCTTTCTTT | CASSPRQGEGTEAFF | TRBV4-1 | TRBD1 | TRBJ1-1 | .
TGTGCCAGCATTTCTCCGGGACAGGGCTACGAGCAGTACTTC | CASISPGQGYEQYF | TRBV6-6 | TRBD1 | TRBJ2-7 | .
TGTGCCAGCAGTTCGCGACAGGGGGCTAAAGGCACTGAAGCTTTCTTT | CASSSRQGAKGTEAFF | TRBV28 | TRBD1 | TRBJ1-1 | .
TGTGCCAGCAGCAAAGTTGTAGACTACCCGAACACTGAAGCTTTCTTT | CASSKVVDYPNTEAFF | TRBV21-1 | . | TRBJ1-1 | .
TGTGCCAGCTGCAGGGGTTTGGACACTGAAGCTTTCTTT | CASCRGLDTEAFF | TRBV18 | . | TRBJ1-1 | .
TGTGCCAGCAGCTCGGGGACAGCCATGAACACTGAAGCTTTCTTT | CASSSGTAMNTEAFF | TRBV7-9 | TRBD1 | TRBJ1-1 | .
TGCGCCAGCATTGAGGGCGGGATAGGCACGGAGACCCAGTACTTC | CASIEGGIGTETQYF | TRBV5-1 | . | TRBJ2-5 | .
TGTGCCAGCAGCCAAGAATGGATAGGACAGGGATTTGAAAAACTGTTTTTT | CASSQEWIGQGFEKLFF | TRBV4-2 | TRBD1 | TRBJ1-4 | few